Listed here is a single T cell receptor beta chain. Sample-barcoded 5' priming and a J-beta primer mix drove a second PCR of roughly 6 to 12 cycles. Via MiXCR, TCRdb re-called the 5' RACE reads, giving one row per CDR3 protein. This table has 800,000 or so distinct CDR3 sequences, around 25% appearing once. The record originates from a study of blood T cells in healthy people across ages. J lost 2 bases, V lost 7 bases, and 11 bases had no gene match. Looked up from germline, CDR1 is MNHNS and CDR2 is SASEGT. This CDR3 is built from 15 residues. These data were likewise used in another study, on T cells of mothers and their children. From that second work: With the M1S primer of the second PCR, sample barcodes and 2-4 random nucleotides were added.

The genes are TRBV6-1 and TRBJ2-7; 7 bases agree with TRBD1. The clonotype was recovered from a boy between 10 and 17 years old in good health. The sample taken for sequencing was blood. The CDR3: CASKGSGQNPYEQYF. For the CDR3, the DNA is TGTGCCAGCAAAGGGTCGGGACAGAACCCCTACGAGCAGTACTTC.